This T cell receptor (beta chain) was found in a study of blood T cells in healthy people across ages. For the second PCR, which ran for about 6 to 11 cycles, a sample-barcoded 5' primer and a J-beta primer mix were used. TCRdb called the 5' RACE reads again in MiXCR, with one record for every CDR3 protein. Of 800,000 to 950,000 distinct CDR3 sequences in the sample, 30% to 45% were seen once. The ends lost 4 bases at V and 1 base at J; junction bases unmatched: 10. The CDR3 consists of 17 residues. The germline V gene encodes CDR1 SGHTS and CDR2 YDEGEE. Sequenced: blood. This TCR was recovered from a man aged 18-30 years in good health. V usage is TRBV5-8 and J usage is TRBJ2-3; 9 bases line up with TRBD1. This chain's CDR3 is CASSLAGTGLGTDTQYF. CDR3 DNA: TGTGCCAGCAGCCTCGCCGGGACAGGGCTTGGCACAGATACGCAGTATTTT.